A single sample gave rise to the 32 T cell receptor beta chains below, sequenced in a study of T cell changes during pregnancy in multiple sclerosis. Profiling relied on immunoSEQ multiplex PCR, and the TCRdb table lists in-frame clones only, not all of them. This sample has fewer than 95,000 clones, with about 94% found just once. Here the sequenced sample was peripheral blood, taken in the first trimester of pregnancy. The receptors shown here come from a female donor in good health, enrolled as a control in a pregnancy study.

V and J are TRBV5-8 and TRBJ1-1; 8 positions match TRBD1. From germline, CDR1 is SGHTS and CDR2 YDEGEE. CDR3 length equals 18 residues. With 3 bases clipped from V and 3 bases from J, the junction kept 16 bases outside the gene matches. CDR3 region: CASSSLTGQEVLDTEAFF. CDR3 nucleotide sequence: TGTGCCAGCAGCTCACTTACGGGACAGGAGGTATTGGACACTGAAGCTTTCTTT.

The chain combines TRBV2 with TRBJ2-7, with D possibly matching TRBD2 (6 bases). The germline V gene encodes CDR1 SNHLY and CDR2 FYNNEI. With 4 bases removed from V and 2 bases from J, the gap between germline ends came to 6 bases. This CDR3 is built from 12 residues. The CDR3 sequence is CASSGGAYEQYF. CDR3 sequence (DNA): TGTGCCAGCAGTGGGGGGGCCTACGAGCAGTACTTC.

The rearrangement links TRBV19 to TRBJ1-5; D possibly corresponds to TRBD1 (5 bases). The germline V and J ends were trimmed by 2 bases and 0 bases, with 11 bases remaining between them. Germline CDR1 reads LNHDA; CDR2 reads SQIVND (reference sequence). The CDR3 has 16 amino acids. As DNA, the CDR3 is TGTGCCAGTAGTATACCGGGGGGGTATAGCAATCAGCCCCAGCATTTT. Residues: CASSIPGGYSNQPQHF.

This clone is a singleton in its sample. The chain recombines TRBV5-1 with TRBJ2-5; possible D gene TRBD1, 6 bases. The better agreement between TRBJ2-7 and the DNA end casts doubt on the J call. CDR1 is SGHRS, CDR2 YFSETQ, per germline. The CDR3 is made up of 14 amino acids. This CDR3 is CASSPQGTSYEQYF. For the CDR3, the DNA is TGCGCCAGCAGCCCTCAGGGGACGTCCTACGAGCAGTACTTC.

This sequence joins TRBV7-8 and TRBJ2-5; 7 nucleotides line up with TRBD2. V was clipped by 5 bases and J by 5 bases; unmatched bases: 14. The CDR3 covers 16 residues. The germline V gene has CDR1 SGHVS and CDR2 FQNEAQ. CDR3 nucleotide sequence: TGTGCCAGCAGCCTCAACCCGAGGGAGGGCGCGGAGACCCAGTACTTC. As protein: CASSLNPREGAETQYF.

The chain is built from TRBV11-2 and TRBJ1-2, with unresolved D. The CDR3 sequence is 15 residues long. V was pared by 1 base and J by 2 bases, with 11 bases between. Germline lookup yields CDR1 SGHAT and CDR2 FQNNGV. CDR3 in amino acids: CASSLVFPGNYGYTF. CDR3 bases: TGTGCCAGCAGCTTAGTTTTCCCGGGGAACTATGGCTACACCTTC.

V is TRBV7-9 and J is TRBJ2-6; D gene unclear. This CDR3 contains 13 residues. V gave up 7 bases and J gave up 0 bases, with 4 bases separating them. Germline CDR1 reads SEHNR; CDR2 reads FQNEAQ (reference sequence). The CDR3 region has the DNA TGTGCCAGCATCCTCTCTGGGGCCAACGTCCTGACTTTC. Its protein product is CASILSGANVLTF.

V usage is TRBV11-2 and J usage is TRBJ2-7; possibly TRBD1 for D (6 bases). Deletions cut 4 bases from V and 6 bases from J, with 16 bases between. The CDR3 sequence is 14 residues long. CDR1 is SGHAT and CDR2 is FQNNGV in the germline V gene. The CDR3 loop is CASSSNRASGEQYF. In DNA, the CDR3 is TGTGCCAGCAGCTCTAACAGGGCTTCGGGCGAGCAGTACTTC.

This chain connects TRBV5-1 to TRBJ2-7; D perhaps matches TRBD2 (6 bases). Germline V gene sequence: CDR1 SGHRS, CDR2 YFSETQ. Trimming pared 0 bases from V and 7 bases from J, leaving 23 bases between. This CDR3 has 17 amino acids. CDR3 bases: TGCGCCAGCAGCTTGGCTGACACCCTAGCTAGCGTGGATGAGCAGTACTTC. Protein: CASSLADTLASVDEQYF.

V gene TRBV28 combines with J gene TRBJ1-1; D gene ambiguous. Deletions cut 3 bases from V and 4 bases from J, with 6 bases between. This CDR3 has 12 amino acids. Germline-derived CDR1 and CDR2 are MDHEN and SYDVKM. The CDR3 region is CASSFPGTEAFF. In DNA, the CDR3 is TGTGCCAGCAGTTTCCCGGGCACTGAAGCTTTCTTT.

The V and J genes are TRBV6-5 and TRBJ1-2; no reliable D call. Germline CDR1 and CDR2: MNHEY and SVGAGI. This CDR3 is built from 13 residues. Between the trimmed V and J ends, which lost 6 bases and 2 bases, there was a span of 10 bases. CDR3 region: CASSRHPNYGYTF. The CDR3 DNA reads TGTGCCAGCAGCCGACACCCGAACTATGGCTACACCTTC.

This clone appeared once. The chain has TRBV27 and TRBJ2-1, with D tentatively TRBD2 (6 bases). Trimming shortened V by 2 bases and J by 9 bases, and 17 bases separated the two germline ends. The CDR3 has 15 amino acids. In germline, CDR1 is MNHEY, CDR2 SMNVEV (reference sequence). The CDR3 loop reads CASSLKGTSWAEQFF. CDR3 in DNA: TGTGCCAGCAGTTTAAAGGGAACTAGCTGGGCTGAGCAGTTCTTC.

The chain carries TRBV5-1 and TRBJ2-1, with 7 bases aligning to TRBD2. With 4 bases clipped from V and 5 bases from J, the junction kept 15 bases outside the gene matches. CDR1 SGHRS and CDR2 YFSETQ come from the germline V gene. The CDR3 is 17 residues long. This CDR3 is CASSLRLAGDGHNEQFF. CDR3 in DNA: TGCGCCAGCAGCCTTCGACTAGCTGGGGACGGCCACAATGAGCAGTTCTTC.

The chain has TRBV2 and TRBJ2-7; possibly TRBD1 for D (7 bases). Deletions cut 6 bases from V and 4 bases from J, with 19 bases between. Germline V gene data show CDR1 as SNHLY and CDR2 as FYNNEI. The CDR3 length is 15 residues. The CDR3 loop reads CASSQEAGQPYEQYF. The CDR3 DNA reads TGTGCCAGCAGCCAAGAGGCGGGACAGCCATACGAGCAGTACTTC.

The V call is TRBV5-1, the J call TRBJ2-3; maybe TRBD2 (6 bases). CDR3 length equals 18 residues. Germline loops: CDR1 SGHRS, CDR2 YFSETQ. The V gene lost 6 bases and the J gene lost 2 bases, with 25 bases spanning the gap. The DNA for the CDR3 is TGCGCCAGCACCCTAGCGACCAGGGCCTCAACTAACACAGATACGCAGTATTTT. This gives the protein CASTLATRASTNTDTQYF.

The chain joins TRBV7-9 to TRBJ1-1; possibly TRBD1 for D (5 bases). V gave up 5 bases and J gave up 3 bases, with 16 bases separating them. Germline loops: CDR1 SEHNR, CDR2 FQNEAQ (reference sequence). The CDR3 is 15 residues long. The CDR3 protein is CASSAHRTMDTEAFF. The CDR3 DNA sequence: TGTGCCAGCAGCGCCCACCGGACAATGGACACTGAAGCTTTCTTT.

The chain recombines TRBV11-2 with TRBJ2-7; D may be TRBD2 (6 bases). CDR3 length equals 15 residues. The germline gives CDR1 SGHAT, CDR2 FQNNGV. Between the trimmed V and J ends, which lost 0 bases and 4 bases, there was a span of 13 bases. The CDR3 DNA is TGTGCCAGCAGCTTAGAACTAGCTTCTCCTTACGAGCAGTACTTC. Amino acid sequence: CASSLELASPYEQYF.

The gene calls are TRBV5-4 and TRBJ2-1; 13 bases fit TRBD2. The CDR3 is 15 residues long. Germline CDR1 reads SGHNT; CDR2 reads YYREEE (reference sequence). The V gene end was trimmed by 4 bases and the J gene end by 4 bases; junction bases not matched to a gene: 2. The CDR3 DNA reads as TGTGCCAGCAGCCGGACTAGCGGGAGTTACAATGAGCAGTTCTTC. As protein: CASSRTSGSYNEQFF.

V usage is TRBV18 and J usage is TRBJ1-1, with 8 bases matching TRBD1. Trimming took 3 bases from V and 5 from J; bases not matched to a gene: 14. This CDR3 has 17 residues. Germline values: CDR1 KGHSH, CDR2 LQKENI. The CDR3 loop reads CASSPKDRETWATEAFF. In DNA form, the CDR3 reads TGTGCCAGCTCACCCAAGGACAGGGAAACATGGGCTACTGAAGCTTTCTTT.

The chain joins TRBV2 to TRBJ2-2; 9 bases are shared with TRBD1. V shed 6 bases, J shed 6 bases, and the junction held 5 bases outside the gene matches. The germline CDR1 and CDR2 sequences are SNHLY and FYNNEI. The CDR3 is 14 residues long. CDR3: CASRGQGHAGELFF. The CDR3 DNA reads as TGTGCCAGCAGGGGACAGGGACACGCCGGGGAGCTGTTTTTT.

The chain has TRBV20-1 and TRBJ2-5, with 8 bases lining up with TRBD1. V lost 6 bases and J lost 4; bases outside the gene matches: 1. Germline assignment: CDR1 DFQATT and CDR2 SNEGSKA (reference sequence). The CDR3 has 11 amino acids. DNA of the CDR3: TGCAGTGCGACAGGGGTAGAGACCCAGTACTTC. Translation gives CSATGVETQYF.

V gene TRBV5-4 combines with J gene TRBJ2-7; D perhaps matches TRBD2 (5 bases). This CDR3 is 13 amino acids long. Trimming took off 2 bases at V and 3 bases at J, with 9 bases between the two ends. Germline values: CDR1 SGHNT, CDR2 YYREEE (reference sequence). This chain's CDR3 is CASSLGSGYEQYF. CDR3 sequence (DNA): TGTGCCAGCAGCTTAGGGAGTGGCTACGAGCAGTACTTC.

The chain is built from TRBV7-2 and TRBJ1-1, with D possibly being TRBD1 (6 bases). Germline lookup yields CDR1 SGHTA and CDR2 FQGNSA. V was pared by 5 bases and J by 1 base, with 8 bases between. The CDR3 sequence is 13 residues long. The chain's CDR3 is CASSLRGNTEAFF. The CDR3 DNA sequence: TGTGCCAGCAGCCTCAGGGGGAACACTGAAGCTTTCTTT.

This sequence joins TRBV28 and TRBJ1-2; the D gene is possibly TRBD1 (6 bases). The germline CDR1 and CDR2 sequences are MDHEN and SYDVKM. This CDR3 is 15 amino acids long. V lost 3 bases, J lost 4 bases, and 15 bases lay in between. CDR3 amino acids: CASSLESRGGYGYTF. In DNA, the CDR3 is TGTGCCAGCAGTTTGGAAAGTAGGGGGGGCTATGGCTACACCTTC.

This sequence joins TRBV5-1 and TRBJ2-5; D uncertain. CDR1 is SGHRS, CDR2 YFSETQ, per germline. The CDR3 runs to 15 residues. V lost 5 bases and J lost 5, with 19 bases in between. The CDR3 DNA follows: TGCGCCAGCAGTCCCACCTCTTACTACCGGGAGACCCAGTACTTC. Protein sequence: CASSPTSYYRETQYF.

In DNA, the CDR3 is TGTGCCAGCAGCCAAGATCGGGCTAGCGGGAGCTACGAGCAGTACTTC. Protein: CASSQDRASGSYEQYF. This chain connects TRBV4-2 to TRBJ2-7; 10 positions agree with TRBD2. The CDR3 is 16 residues long. CDR1 is LGHNA and CDR2 is YNFKEQ in the germline V gene. Trimming removed 0 bases from V and 3 bases from J; junction bases left unmatched: 5.

The CDR3 is CASSEGVEGTEAFF. The CDR3 coding sequence is TGTGCCAGCAGTGAGGGAGTGGAGGGCACTGAAGCTTTCTTT. V is TRBV6-1 and J is TRBJ1-1; unclear D gene. The CDR3 has 14 residues. Germline-derived CDR1 and CDR2 are MNHNS and SASEGT. V gave up 3 bases and J gave up 4 bases, with 12 bases separating them.

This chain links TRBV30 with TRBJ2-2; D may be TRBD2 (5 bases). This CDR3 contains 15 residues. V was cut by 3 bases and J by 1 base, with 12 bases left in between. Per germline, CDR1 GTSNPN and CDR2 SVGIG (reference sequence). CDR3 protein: CAWSEYRENTGELFF. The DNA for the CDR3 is TGTGCCTGGAGCGAATATCGGGAGAACACCGGGGAGCTGTTTTTT.

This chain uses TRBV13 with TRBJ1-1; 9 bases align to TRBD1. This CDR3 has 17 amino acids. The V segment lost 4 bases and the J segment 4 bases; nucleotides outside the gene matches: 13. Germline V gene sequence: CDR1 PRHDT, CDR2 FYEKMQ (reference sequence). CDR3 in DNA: TGTGCCAGCAGCTCACCGGGGACAGGGAAAGCGGGCACTGAAGCTTTCTTT. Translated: CASSSPGTGKAGTEAFF.

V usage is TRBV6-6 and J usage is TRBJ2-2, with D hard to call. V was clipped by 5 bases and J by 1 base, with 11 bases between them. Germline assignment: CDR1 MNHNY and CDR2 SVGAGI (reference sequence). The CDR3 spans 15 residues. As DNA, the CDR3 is TGTGCCAGCAGTCCCACAGCTGTGAACACCGGGGAGCTGTTTTTT. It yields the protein CASSPTAVNTGELFF.

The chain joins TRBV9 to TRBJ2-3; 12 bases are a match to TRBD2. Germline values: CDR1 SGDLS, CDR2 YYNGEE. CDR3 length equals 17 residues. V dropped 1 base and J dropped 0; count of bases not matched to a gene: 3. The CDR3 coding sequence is TGTGCCAGCAGCGTACCCGGGACTAGCGGGAGCACAGATACGCAGTATTTT. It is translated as CASSVPGTSGSTDTQYF.

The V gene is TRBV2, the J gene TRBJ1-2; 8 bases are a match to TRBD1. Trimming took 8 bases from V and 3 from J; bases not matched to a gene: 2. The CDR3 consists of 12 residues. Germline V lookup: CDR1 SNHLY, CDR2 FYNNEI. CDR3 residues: CASATGDYGYTF. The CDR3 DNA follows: TGTGCCAGCGCGACAGGGGACTATGGCTACACCTTC.